These 9 T cell receptor beta chains were sequenced from one sample in a study of blood T cell repertoires in COVID-19. The repertoire was sequenced with immunoSEQ multiplex PCR; TCRdb's copy has only in-frame clones and lacks some. The table records about 210,000 clones, roughly 87% of them present only once. The sequenced material came from PBMCs or T cells enriched from blood (not recorded which). The receptors shown here come from a man aged 18 to 30 with acute COVID-19.

The V gene is TRBV6-1, the J gene TRBJ2-7; D perhaps matches TRBD2 (5 bases). CDR3 length: 15 residues. V was pared by 2 bases and J by 4 bases, with 15 bases between. Germline CDR1 and CDR2: MNHNS and SASEGT. As DNA, the CDR3 is TGTGCCAGCAGTGAAAATCCCGGGGAATTATACGAGCAGTACTTC. Protein product: CASSENPGELYEQYF.

This sequence joins TRBV24-1 and TRBJ2-1; 11 nucleotides align to TRBD2. The CDR3 extends over 16 amino acids. Germline CDR1 KGHDR, CDR2 SFDVKD. The V and J ends lost 4 bases and 2 bases, in that order; junction bases with no gene match: 3. As DNA, the CDR3 is TGTGCCACCAGTGACTCGGGACTAGCGGCCTACAATGAGCAGTTCTTC. Translation gives CATSDSGLAAYNEQFF.

This chain uses TRBV29-1 with TRBJ2-3; D is uncertain. Looked up from germline, CDR1 is SQVTM and CDR2 is ANQGSEA. The CDR3 sequence is 10 residues long. V was shortened by 4 bases and J by 3 bases, with 2 bases between the two germline ends. The chain's CDR3 is CSVVTDTQYF. The CDR3 nucleotides are TGCAGCGTTGTAACAGATACGCAGTATTTT.

This clone was seen a few times. The rearrangement uses TRBV6-1 and TRBJ2-1, with TRBD1 matching 7 bases. Germline V gene sequence: CDR1 MNHNS, CDR2 SASEGT. The CDR3 totals 15 residues. The J segment lost 3 bases and the V segment lost 2 bases, leaving 4 bases of the junction unmatched. CDR3 coding DNA: TGTGCCAGCAGTGAACCAGGGGGTTACTACAATGAGCAGTTCTTC. Translation: CASSEPGGYYNEQFF.

The chain joins TRBV7-3 to TRBJ1-2; TRBD1 matches at 8 bases. J was trimmed by 3 bases and V by 5 bases; bases with no gene match: 8. The CDR3 is made up of 15 amino acids. Germline CDR1 SGHTA, CDR2 FQGTGA. The chain's CDR3 is CASSADRGRDYGYTF. The CDR3 bases are TGTGCCAGCAGCGCCGACAGGGGAAGAGACTATGGCTACACCTTC. The full variable domain, rest sourced from reference TRBV7-3 and TRBJ1-2, is GAGVSQTPSNKVTEKGKYVELRCDPISGHTALYWYRQSLGQGPEFLIYFQGTGAADDSGLPNDRFFAVRPEGSVSTLKIQRTERGDSAVYLCASSADRGRDYGYTFGSGTRLTVV.

J is TRBJ2-1 and V is TRBV28, with a possible D match to TRBD2 (6 bases). Trimming left V 6 bases short and J 10 bases short, with 22 bases between. CDR3 length equals 15 residues. Per the germline V gene, CDR1 is MDHEN and CDR2 is SYDVKM. The CDR3 DNA sequence: TGTGCCAGCAGCCCGCTAGCGATCACTAGAAGCGAGCAGTTCTTC. Its protein product is CASSPLAITRSEQFF.

The chain uses TRBV30 and TRBJ2-7; D is ambiguous. This CDR3 region has 13 residues. Trimming removed 4 bases at V and 3 bases at J, with 13 bases between. Looked up from germline, CDR1 is GTSNPN and CDR2 is SVGIG (reference sequence). Here the CDR3 reads CAWKGAPYYEQYF. In nucleotides, the CDR3 is TGTGCCTGGAAAGGAGCCCCTTACTACGAGCAGTACTTC.

The chain recombines TRBV25-1 with TRBJ2-5, with D perhaps matching TRBD1 (5 bases). With 7 bases removed from V and 2 bases from J, the gap between germline ends came to 14 bases. The CDR3 loop spans 14 amino acids. Looked up from germline, CDR1 is MGHDK and CDR2 is SYGVNS. The chain's CDR3 is CASTSRASQETQYF. Written as DNA, the CDR3 is TGTGCCAGCACCTCCAGGGCTAGTCAAGAGACCCAGTACTTC.

The chain joins TRBV19 to TRBJ1-2; 10 bases fit TRBD1. Germline CDR1 and CDR2: LNHDA and SQIVND (reference sequence). After removal of 6 bases from V and 8 bases from J, the junction contained 15 bases not matched to a gene. This CDR3 is built from 16 residues. CDR3 in amino acids: CASSFRGTGEEKGYTF. The CDR3 DNA follows: TGTGCCAGTAGCTTCCGAGGGACAGGGGAGGAGAAGGGCTACACCTTC.